One sample yielded the 24 T cell receptor beta chains listed below, sequenced in a study of shared clonotypes between healthy human individuals. Method: immunoSEQ multiplex PCR; TCRdb's copy keeps in-frame clones and lacks some. The sample consists of 740,000 or so clones, around four fifths of them appearing once. The sequenced sample was memory CD4+ T cells sorted from blood. Documented subset: CD45RA-negative fraction. These receptors were taken from a woman in her 30s in good health.

The chain links TRBV5-6 to TRBJ2-7; 13 bases are a match to TRBD2. The V and J ends lost 4 bases and 2 bases, in that order; junction bases with no gene match: 3. This CDR3 has 15 amino acids. Germline loops: CDR1 SGHDT, CDR2 YYEEEE. The CDR3: CASSELAGGPYEQYF. The CDR3 nucleotides read TGTGCCAGCAGCGAACTAGCGGGAGGGCCCTACGAGCAGTACTTC.

This sequence joins TRBV28 and TRBJ1-3; weak D call: TRBD1 (5 bases). Germline CDR1 reads MDHEN; CDR2 reads SYDVKM. The V and J ends lost 6 bases and 7 bases respectively, with 19 bases between them. There are 15 residues in the CDR3. In DNA form, the CDR3 reads TGTGCCAGCAGCCCGGGCAGGGTCCGGGGTAACACCATATATTTT. Its protein product is CASSPGRVRGNTIYF.

The chain has TRBV4-1 and TRBJ2-1, with 12 positions matching TRBD2. J lost 9 bases, V lost 4 bases, and 4 bases had no gene match. The CDR3 has 14 amino acids. CDR1 and CDR2 (germline): MGHRA, YSYEKL. The CDR3 DNA is TGCGCCAGCAGCCGAGGACTAGCGGGAAGTGAGCAGTTCTTC. Protein: CASSRGLAGSEQFF.

V is TRBV28 and J is TRBJ1-5; D might be TRBD1 (5 bases). Trimming stripped 4 bases from V and 6 bases from J, with 13 bases between. This CDR3 comprises 14 residues. From germline, CDR1 is MDHEN and CDR2 SYDVKM. This CDR3 is CASSWDLQRQPQHF. The CDR3 DNA sequence: TGTGCCAGCAGTTGGGACCTTCAGCGTCAGCCCCAGCATTTT.

The chain couples TRBV29-1 to TRBJ1-1; D is undetermined. The CDR3 is 13 residues long. Germline CDR1 reads SQVTM; CDR2 reads ANQGSEA. The germline V and J ends were trimmed by 4 bases and 0 bases, with 9 bases remaining between them. CDR3: CSVVVSMNTEAFF. The CDR3 bases are TGCAGCGTTGTCGTCAGCATGAACACTGAAGCTTTCTTT.

This sequence joins TRBV18 and TRBJ1-3; TRBD1 agrees at 7 bases. Trimming removed 5 bases from V and 0 bases from J; junction bases left unmatched: 10. This CDR3 has 17 amino acids. Germline V gene data show CDR1 as KGHSH and CDR2 as LQKENI. CDR3 bases: TGTGCCAGCTCAATCGGGACAGTAGGTTCCTCTGGAAACACCATATATTTT. Its translation is CASSIGTVGSSGNTIYF.

The rearrangement joins TRBV7-8 to TRBJ2-1, with TRBD1 matching 10 bases. Looked up from germline, CDR1 is SGHVS and CDR2 is FQNEAQ. This CDR3 spans 18 amino acids. Trimming at V came to 6 bases and at J to 9 bases, leaving 20 bases not matched to a gene. CDR3: CASSYWLSGQGSRVEQFF. In DNA form, the CDR3 reads TGTGCCAGCAGTTATTGGCTTTCGGGACAGGGGTCAAGGGTTGAGCAGTTCTTC. Supplemented by reference TRBV7-8 and TRBJ2-1, the full variable domain reads GAGVSQSPRYKVAKRGQDVALRCDPISGHVSLFWYQQALGQGPEFLTYFQNEAQLDKSGLPSDRFFAERPEGSVSTLKIQRTQQEDSAVYLCASSYWLSGQGSRVEQFFGPGTRLTVL.

The CDR3 is CASSDSPSANYGYTF. CDR3 nucleotides: TGTGCCAGCAGTGACTCTCCCTCAGCTAACTATGGCTACACCTTC. The V and J genes are TRBV6-4 and TRBJ1-2; D unresolved. Between the trimmed V and J ends, which lost 0 bases and 0 bases, there was a span of 8 bases. Per the germline V gene, CDR1 is MRHNA and CDR2 is SNTAGT. The CDR3 length is 15 residues.

This clone was recorded at least ten times. The V call is TRBV15, the J call TRBJ2-1; D is possibly TRBD2 (6 bases). Between the trimmed V and J ends, which lost 4 bases and 10 bases, there was a span of 17 bases. The CDR3 spans 14 residues. CDR1 LNHNV and CDR2 YYDKDF come from the germline V gene (reference sequence). The CDR3 spells CATSTRLGSWEQFF. The CDR3 DNA follows: TGTGCCACCAGCACGAGACTAGGATCTTGGGAGCAGTTCTTC.

The rearrangement uses TRBV5-8 and TRBJ2-3, with 12 bases lining up with TRBD2. This CDR3 comprises 16 residues. J was trimmed by 0 bases and V by 3 bases; bases with no gene match: 2. CDR1 and CDR2 (germline): SGHTS, YDEGEE. The CDR3 DNA reads as TGTGCCAGCAGCTCCGGGACTAGCGGGAGCACAGATACGCAGTATTTT. Translation gives CASSSGTSGSTDTQYF.

The genes are TRBV11-2 and TRBJ2-1; D not resolved. V lost 4 bases and J 0 bases, leaving 16 bases between the germline ends. Germline V gene data show CDR1 as SGHAT and CDR2 as FQNNGV. CDR3 length: 17 residues. CDR3 in amino acids: CASSSRLVSRSYNEQFF. CDR3 in DNA: TGTGCCAGCAGCTCCCGACTGGTATCCCGCTCCTACAATGAGCAGTTCTTC.

The chain is built from TRBV5-4 and TRBJ2-7; 8 bases map to TRBD1. Germline CDR1 reads SGHNT; CDR2 reads YYREEE (reference sequence). J lost 2 bases, V lost 3 bases, and 7 bases had no gene match. The CDR3 has 15 residues. Here the CDR3 reads CASSYWTGNTYEQYF. CDR3 nucleotide sequence: TGTGCCAGCAGCTACTGGACAGGGAACACCTACGAGCAGTACTTC.

The V call is TRBV15, the J call TRBJ1-2; TRBD1 is a possible D gene (6 bases). Trimming stripped 5 bases from V and 8 bases from J, with 15 bases between. Germline CDR1 and CDR2: LNHNV and YYDKDF (reference sequence). This CDR3 has 13 amino acids. CDR3 DNA sequence: TGTGCCACCAGCTTACAGGGCCCATACGGCTACACCTTC. Translating it yields CATSLQGPYGYTF.

The sample holds a few counts of this clone. This sequence joins TRBV21-1 and TRBJ2-3; the table's D call TRBD1 went unverified against the DNA. TRBV21-1 represents a pseudogene. This CDR3 contains 16 residues. CDR3 in amino acids: CASSKDRGSGEDTQYF. In nucleotides, the CDR3 is TGTGCCAGCAGCAAAGATAGGGGGAGTGGAGAAGATACGCAGTATTTT.

This clone was seen a single time. This sequence joins TRBV7-9 and TRBJ2-2; D is unclear. The germline V gene encodes CDR1 SEHNR and CDR2 FQNEAQ (reference sequence). Between the trimmed V and J ends, which lost 5 bases and 1 base, there was a span of 11 bases. The CDR3 sequence is 15 residues long. CDR3 protein: CASSPANLNTGELFF. The CDR3 region has the DNA TGTGCCAGCAGCCCGGCTAACTTGAACACCGGGGAGCTGTTTTTT.

V usage is TRBV6-1 and J usage is TRBJ1-5; D gene unclear. V dropped 7 bases and J dropped 9 bases, with 16 bases sitting between them. The CDR3 length is 13 residues. Germline V gene sequence: CDR1 MNHNS, CDR2 SASEGT. The CDR3 here is CASTGRDPRPQHF. CDR3 DNA: TGTGCCAGCACCGGACGGGATCCCCGGCCCCAGCATTTT.

The V call is TRBV6-5, the J call TRBJ1-2; tentative D call: TRBD1 (6 bases). CDR1 is MNHEY, CDR2 SVGAGI, per germline. Between the trimmed V and J ends, which lost 4 bases and 9 bases, there was a span of 9 bases. CDR3 length: 11 amino acids. The DNA for the CDR3 is TGTGCCAGCAGTTCAGGGGTGAGCTACACCTTC. Its protein product is CASSSGVSYTF.

V is TRBV7-6 and J is TRBJ2-1; TRBD1 agrees at 8 bases. CDR3 length equals 14 residues. Looked up from germline, CDR1 is SGHVS and CDR2 is FNYEAQ. The J segment lost 8 bases and the V segment lost 4 bases, leaving 7 bases of the junction unmatched. For the CDR3, the DNA is TGTGCCAGCAGCTCCGGGACAGGAAGGTATGAGCAGTTCTTC. As protein: CASSSGTGRYEQFF.

On this clone: A far bigger clonotype differs at one base, so this is likely a read error. The rearrangement joins TRBV4-2 to TRBJ2-7; D gene ambiguous. Germline V gene data show CDR1 as LGHNA and CDR2 as YNFKEQ. The CDR3 contains 11 residues. V shed 3 bases and J shed 0 bases, with 0 bases lying between them. CDR3 protein: CASSHSYEQYF. For the CDR3, the DNA is TGTGCCAGCAGCCACTCCTACGAGCAGTACTTC.

The chain joins TRBV14 to TRBJ2-5, with D possibly called TRBD1 or TRBD2 (5 bases each). In germline, CDR1 is SGHDN, CDR2 FVKESK. This CDR3 comprises 13 residues. Trimming stripped 4 bases from V and 5 bases from J, with 11 bases between. The CDR3 protein is CASSPGPRETQYF. Written as DNA, the CDR3 is TGTGCCAGCAGCCCGGGACCTCGGGAGACCCAGTACTTC.

The rearrangement links TRBV6-5 to TRBJ1-2, with TRBD1 as a possible D gene (5 bases). Germline V gene data show CDR1 as MNHEY and CDR2 as SVGAGI. Deletions cut 5 bases from V and 3 bases from J, with 13 bases between. The CDR3 has 14 amino acids. CDR3 loop: CASSGGSRYYGYTF. CDR3 in DNA: TGTGCCAGCAGTGGGGGGTCCCGTTACTATGGCTACACCTTC.

This chain links TRBV10-2 with TRBJ2-3; 9 positions match TRBD2. The CDR3 length is 15 residues. Germline assignment: CDR1 WSHSY and CDR2 SAAADI. V lost 5 bases, J lost 2 bases, and 5 bases stayed unmatched. The CDR3 nucleotides are TGCGCCAGCAGTATAGCGGGAGACTACACAGATACGCAGTATTTT. Its protein product is CASSIAGDYTDTQYF.

The J gene is TRBJ1-2, the V gene TRBV7-6; D is perhaps TRBD1 (5 bases). Trimming stripped 5 bases from V and 5 bases from J, with 18 bases between. From germline, CDR1 is SGHVS and CDR2 FNYEAQ. This CDR3 has 15 residues. CDR3 bases: TGTGCCAGCAGCCAGAGCCCGGGGCCTCAATATGGCTACACCTTC. Translated, it gives CASSQSPGPQYGYTF.

This chain links TRBV19 with TRBJ1-2, with no clear D. The CDR3 loop spans 14 amino acids. Germline V gives CDR1 LNHDA, CDR2 SQIVND (reference sequence). Trimming pared 6 bases from V and 0 bases from J, leaving 11 bases between. The CDR3 region has the DNA TGTGCCAGTAGCCCTGCCTCGACTAACTATGGCTACACCTTC. Its protein product is CASSPASTNYGYTF.